The subject of this entry is one T cell receptor beta chain. Its antigen is as yet unknown. The sample belongs to a study of Ad26.COV2.S vaccination and SARS-CoV-2 variants. Repertoires were generated with immunoSEQ multiplex PCR, while TCRdb's copy carries only in-frame clones and drops some. The profile shows 350,000 to 500,000 clones, 75% to 95% of them singletons. The treatment is: some 20 received Ad26.COV2.S at low or high dose, single or two shots; several received placebo; per-sample allocation not given. Each sample was drawn 63 days after the first injection (of vaccine or placebo). Findings and caveats of the study: Substantial breadth was reportedly displayed by spike-specific CD8+ and CD4+ T cell responses after vaccination.

Sample: peripheral blood, taken in a trial of Ad26.COV2.S vaccine versus placebo. The sequence came from a person aged 18 to 65 who received the Ad26.COV2.S COVID-19 vaccine or a placebo.

CDR3 sequence (DNA): TGTGCCAGCAGTGGCCCCGCGGGGTACACCGGGGAGCTGTTTTTT. This gives the protein CASSGPAGYTGELFF. This chain links TRBV9 with TRBJ2-2; TRBD2 is a possible D gene (6 bases). This CDR3 has 15 amino acids. Germline V CDR1 and CDR2: SGDLS, YYNGEE. V was shortened by 5 bases and J by 3 bases, with 14 bases between the two germline ends.